This T cell receptor (beta chain) was found in a study of Ad26.COV2.S vaccination and SARS-CoV-2 variants. Study-wide context: Intramuscularly, Ad26.COV2.S was given either once or twice, 56 days apart.

Noted treatment: 15 to 20 received Ad26.COV2.S at low or high dose, single or two shots; about 5 received placebo; per-sample allocation not given. Collection of samples fell on day 63 after the first vaccine or placebo injection. V was pared by 8 bases and J by 3 bases, with 16 bases between. The CDR3 runs to 13 residues. The germline V gene has CDR1 SQVTM and CDR2 ANQGSEA. Some clones are missing from TCRdb's copy, which holds only in-frame ones; the method was immunoSEQ multiplex PCR. The repertoire has 350,000 to 500,000 clones, 80% to 95% of them found once; the top ten carry less than 5.5%. This TCR came from a person between 18 and 59 years old who received the Ad26.COV2.S COVID-19 vaccine or a placebo. Sequencing used peripheral blood, obtained in a trial of Ad26.COV2.S vaccine versus placebo. V is TRBV29-1 and J is TRBJ1-2; a weak D match, TRBD1 (5 bases). The CDR3 protein is CSSRGGNDYGYTF. DNA of the CDR3: TGCAGCTCCCGTGGGGGGAATGACTATGGCTACACCTTC. Full variable domain (rest looked up from reference TRBV29-1 and TRBJ1-2): SAVISQKPSRDICQRGTSLTIQCQVDSQVTMMFWYRQQPGQSLTLIATANQGSEATYESGFVIDKFPISRPNLTFSTLTVSNMSPEDSSIYLCSSRGGNDYGYTFGSGTRLTVV.